The present T cell receptor beta chain was sequenced within a study of blood T cell repertoires in COVID-19. Study context: COVID-19 samples from acute and convalescent phases originated in the United States, Italy and Spain. T cells, B-cell-depleted T cells, or PBMCs provided the cDNA or gDNA that served as material.

In the study's own analysis: Estimation of nucleated cell counts relied on the amplification of reference gene primers. Clones were sequenced by immunoSEQ multiplex PCR, and TCRdb holds only the in-frame ones, with some missing. D and trimming were read from the DNA, whereas the V and J calls and clone size are those reported in that table. The data contain 150,000 to 200,000 clones, around 90% of them seen just once; the ten biggest clones take up roughly 1.4%. The germline V gene has CDR1 SGHNT and CDR2 YYREEE (reference sequence). CDR3 size: 14 residues. The ends were cut back, 4 bases at V and 4 bases at J, with 13 bases in the middle. This clone was detected once.

The sequenced sample was peripheral blood. The V gene is TRBV5-4, the J gene TRBJ2-3; D is possibly TRBD1 (6 bases). The TCR sequence derives from a woman aged 50 to 60 with acute or convalescent COVID-19. The CDR3 loop is CASSATGLADTQYF. As DNA, the CDR3 is TGTGCCAGCAGCGCAACAGGGCTGGCAGATACGCAGTATTTT.